Presented here are 17 T cell receptor beta chains from one specimen sequenced in a study of T cell responses to AZD1222 COVID-19 vaccine. Generated by immunoSEQ multiplex PCR, the TCRdb table keeps only in-frame clones and is missing some. Of 40,000 to 55,000 clones listed, 80% to 90% were seen once; the top ten hold 1.1%. The sequencing here drew on peripheral blood, taken 28 days after the second AZD1222 dose. The receptors stem from an adult who received the AZD1222 COVID-19 vaccine.

This chain uses TRBV12-3 or TRBV12-4 with TRBJ1-2; D unclear. V lost 6 bases, J lost 4 bases, and 12 bases lay in between. This CDR3 is 13 amino acids long. CDR3: CASSPTGGYGYTF. The CDR3 DNA sequence: TGTGCCAGCAGCCCCACCGGAGGCTATGGCTACACCTTC.

This chain links TRBV10-2 with TRBJ2-7, with 8 bases identical to TRBD1. The CDR3 runs 16 residues. The V gene's germline CDR1 is WSHSY and CDR2 SAAADI. V dropped 2 bases and J dropped 4; count of bases not matched to a gene: 10. CDR3 nucleotide sequence: TGCGCCAGCAGTGAGCCAGGGGGCCGTCGAGGATACGAGCAGTACTTC. The encoded protein is CASSEPGGRRGYEQYF.

The chain uses TRBV2 and TRBJ2-7; D is possibly TRBD1 or TRBD2 (5 bases each). The V gene lost 5 bases and the J gene lost 0 bases, with 17 bases spanning the gap. Germline assignment: CDR1 SNHLY and CDR2 FYNNEI. The CDR3 loop spans 16 amino acids. CDR3 residues: CASSLRDGGFSYEQYF. In DNA form, the CDR3 reads TGTGCCAGCAGTCTCCGGGACGGCGGCTTCTCCTACGAGCAGTACTTC. The entire variable domain, with the rest obtained from reference TRBV2 and TRBJ2-7, is as follows: EPEVTQTPSHQVTQMGQEVILRCVPISNHLYFYWYRQILGQKVEFLVSFYNNEISEKSEIFDDQFSVERPDGSNFTLKIRSTKLEDSAMYFCASSLRDGGFSYEQYFGPGTRLTVT.

The chain employs TRBV4-1 and TRBJ1-1; D may be TRBD1 (6 bases). The germline CDR1 and CDR2 sequences are MGHRA and YSYEKL. The CDR3 loop spans 16 amino acids. Trimming pared 7 bases from V and 1 base from J, leaving 19 bases between. CDR3 sequence: CASTRWPGEENTEAFF. CDR3 coding DNA: TGCGCCAGCACCCGGTGGCCAGGGGAGGAGAACACTGAAGCTTTCTTT.

The genes are TRBV7-9 and TRBJ2-1, with 11 bases matching TRBD2. Germline V lookup: CDR1 SEHNR, CDR2 FQNEAQ (reference sequence). Trimming took 3 bases from V and 1 from J; bases not matched to a gene: 2. CDR3 length: 16 residues. CDR3: CASSFTSGRSYNEQFF. The CDR3 DNA follows: TGTGCCAGCAGCTTTACTAGCGGGAGATCCTACAATGAGCAGTTCTTC.

The chain uses TRBV10-3 and TRBJ2-1; D ambiguous. The germline CDR1 and CDR2 sequences are ENHRY and SYGVKD. The CDR3 contains 13 residues. With 0 bases removed from V and 3 bases from J, the gap between germline ends came to 3 bases. The CDR3 sequence: CAISESRYNEQFF. As DNA, the CDR3 is TGTGCCATCAGTGAGTCCCGCTACAATGAGCAGTTCTTC.

This clone has a handful of counts. This chain links TRBV2 with TRBJ2-2; 11 bases are a match to TRBD2. This CDR3 spans 15 amino acids. Per the germline V gene, CDR1 is SNHLY and CDR2 is FYNNEI. Trimming at V came to 7 bases and at J to 7 bases, leaving 8 bases not matched to a gene. The CDR3 sequence: CASKQLAGVVGELFF. The CDR3 DNA sequence: TGTGCCAGCAAGCAACTAGCGGGAGTTGTCGGGGAGCTGTTTTTT.

The gene calls are TRBV21-1 and TRBJ2-2; the table gives TRBD1 as D, unverified against the DNA. TRBV21-1 is a documented pseudogene. The length of the CDR3 is 14 residues. In DNA form, the CDR3 reads TGTGCCAGCACTCCAAGAGAGGGGGACGGGGAGCTGTTTTTT. Protein sequence: CASTPREGDGELFF.

V gene TRBV7-9 combines with J gene TRBJ2-1, with 7 positions matching TRBD2. V lost 7 bases, J lost 5 bases, and 5 bases stayed unmatched. This CDR3 is 13 amino acids long. Per germline, CDR1 SEHNR and CDR2 FQNEAQ (reference sequence). The CDR3 protein is CASILAVDNEQFF. The CDR3 nucleotides are TGTGCCAGCATCCTAGCGGTTGACAATGAGCAGTTCTTC.

J is TRBJ2-1 and V is TRBV9; 13 nucleotides agree with TRBD2. This CDR3 has 16 amino acids. After removal of 3 bases from V and 7 bases from J, the junction contained 7 bases not matched to a gene. The germline V gene has CDR1 SGDLS and CDR2 YYNGEE. CDR3 bases: TGTGCCAGCAGCGCCTGGACTAGCGGGGGCCCTAATGAGCAGTTCTTC. Translated, it gives CASSAWTSGGPNEQFF.

Concerning this clone: A junction boundary mismatches the germline segment, possibly from a read error. The chain carries TRBV3-1 (or the pseudogene TRBV3-2) and TRBJ1-2; D is unresolved. Germline lookup yields CDR1 LGHDT and CDR2 YNNKEL (reference sequence). The CDR3 spans 12 residues. The CDR3: CASSQVLWAQVF. CDR3 DNA: TGTGCCAGCAGCCAAGTGCTGTGGGCTCAAGTATTC.

This chain joins TRBV4-1 and TRBJ1-2; D not certain. V lost 2 bases and J lost 4, with 17 bases in between. CDR1 MGHRA and CDR2 YSYEKL come from the germline V gene. The CDR3 covers 16 residues. In DNA form, the CDR3 reads TGCGCCAGCAGCCAACCCACCAAGGAGACCAGCTATGGCTACACCTTC. It specifies CASSQPTKETSYGYTF.

The CDR3 is CASSFFNQPQHF. CDR3 DNA: TGTGCCAGCAGTTTCTTTAATCAGCCCCAGCATTTT. This sequence joins TRBV6-5 and TRBJ1-5; D uncertain. Trimming removed 4 bases at V and 4 bases at J, with 5 bases between. Germline V gives CDR1 MNHEY, CDR2 SVGAGI. This CDR3 is built from 12 residues.

For the CDR3, the DNA is TGCGCCAGCAGCCCCTGGACACCCAGAGAAGCTTTCTTT. Encoded protein: CASSPWTPREAFF. The V gene is TRBV5-1, the J gene TRBJ1-1; a possible D gene is TRBD1 (5 bases). V lost 4 bases and J 8 bases, leaving 15 bases between the germline ends. The CDR3 spans 13 residues. Germline CDR1 is SGHRS and CDR2 is YFSETQ.

The V call is TRBV10-3, the J call TRBJ2-1; D is perhaps TRBD2 (5 bases). V was trimmed by 8 bases and J by 4 bases, leaving 18 bases between them. This CDR3 comprises 15 residues. Germline V gene data show CDR1 as ENHRY and CDR2 as SYGVKD. This CDR3 is CAIWSGSAIYNEQFF. For the CDR3, the DNA is TGTGCCATCTGGTCCGGTAGCGCAATTTACAATGAGCAGTTCTTC.

The count of this clone is one. This rearrangement joins TRBV7-2 to TRBJ1-2; D is uncertain. The V end was cut by 5 bases, the J end by 0 bases, with 13 bases between. The CDR3 is 15 residues long. CDR1 SGHTA and CDR2 FQGNSA come from the germline V gene. CDR3: CASSPATDSNYGYTF. The CDR3, as DNA: TGTGCCAGCAGCCCTGCGACGGACTCTAACTATGGCTACACCTTC. The whole variable domain, filled in from reference TRBV7-2 and TRBJ1-2, reads GAGVSQSPSNKVTEKGKDVELRCDPISGHTALYWYRQSLGQGLEFLIYFQGNSAPDKSGLPSDRFSAERTGGSVSTLTIQRTQQEDSAVYLCASSPATDSNYGYTFGSGTRLTVV.

This sequence joins TRBV7-9 and TRBJ2-1; the match to TRBD2 covers 7 bases. Germline V CDR1 and CDR2: SEHNR, FQNEAQ (reference sequence). V shed 3 bases and J 5 bases; nucleotides not matched to a gene: 7. The CDR3 totals 15 residues. In nucleotides, the CDR3 is TGTGCCAGCAGCTTGGTGGGAGGGCCTCACAATGAGCAGTTCTTC. Encoded protein: CASSLVGGPHNEQFF.